The rows below give T cell receptor beta chains drawn from one sample of a study of blood T cell repertoires in COVID-19. TCRdb's copy holds only in-frame clones and misses some; the assay was immunoSEQ multiplex PCR. The top ten clones hold approximately 7% of a sample with 180,000 or so clones, 89% of them seen once. Source material: peripheral blood. These receptor sequences come from a man aged 35-49 years with acute or convalescent COVID-19. Each CDR3 is given with its conserved first and last residue. The D gene is left open where the match is weak. Some rows have no size entry. The others give once, few or many, or a class for an expanded clone.

clone size: -; V gene: TRBV28; J gene: TRBJ1-1; D gene: -; CDR3 DNA: TGTGCCAGCAGTCAGGCGGGGACTGAAGCTTTCTTT; CDR3 protein: CASSQAGTEAFF
clone size: -; V gene: TRBV12-3/TRBV12-4; J gene: TRBJ2-1; D gene: TRBD1; CDR3 DNA: TGTGCCAGCAGAACGACAGGGGCCCAGCAGTTCTTC; CDR3 protein: CASRTTGAQQFF
clone size: -; V gene: TRBV7-8; J gene: TRBJ2-5; D gene: -; CDR3 DNA: TGTGCCAGCAGCTTAGGGCGACTCCAAGAGACCCAGTACTTC; CDR3 protein: CASSLGRLQETQYF
clone size: -; V gene: TRBV10-2; J gene: TRBJ2-6; D gene: -; CDR3 DNA: TGCGCCAGCAGTCCAGGGGCGGGTGGGGCCAACGTCCTGACTTTC; CDR3 protein: CASSPGAGGANVLTF
clone size: -; V gene: TRBV28; J gene: TRBJ1-1; D gene: -; CDR3 DNA: TGTGCCAGCAGTTTGGAGGGGAGGCCTGAAGCTTTCTTT; CDR3 protein: CASSLEGRPEAFF
clone size: -; V gene: TRBV7-8; J gene: TRBJ2-3; D gene: TRBD2; CDR3 DNA: TGTGCCAGCAGCTTTAGCGGGAGCGCCAAACCAGATACGCAGTATTTT; CDR3 protein: CASSFSGSAKPDTQYF
clone size: many; V gene: TRBV19; J gene: TRBJ1-6; D gene: -; CDR3 DNA: TGTGCCAGTAGTCAGGTCCCCGGTTCACCCCTCCACTTT; CDR3 protein: CASSQVPGSPLHF
clone size: -; V gene: TRBV7-3; J gene: TRBJ2-5; D gene: TRBD1; CDR3 DNA: TGTGCCAGCAGCTTAGTAGGACAGGGAGTCGGGGAGACCCAGTACTTC; CDR3 protein: CASSLVGQGVGETQYF
clone size: few; V gene: TRBV29-1; J gene: TRBJ2-7; D gene: -; CDR3 DNA: TGCAGCGTTGGGGGACTCTCCTACGAGCAGTACTTC; CDR3 protein: CSVGGLSYEQYF
clone size: -; V gene: TRBV4-1; J gene: TRBJ2-3; D gene: TRBD2; CDR3 DNA: TGCGCCAGCAGCCAAGATCGGGAAGGGACTAGCGACACAGATACGCAGTATTTT; CDR3 protein: CASSQDREGTSDTDTQYF
clone size: -; V gene: TRBV12-3/TRBV12-4; J gene: TRBJ2-2; D gene: -; CDR3 DNA: TGTGCCAGCAGTAGCCATACCGGGGAGCTGTTTTTT; CDR3 protein: CASSSHTGELFF
clone size: -; V gene: TRBV11-2; J gene: TRBJ1-3; D gene: -; CDR3 DNA: TGTGCCAGCAGCTTAGCCGGACGGCGGGTCTCTGGAAACACCATATATTTT; CDR3 protein: CASSLAGRRVSGNTIYF
clone size: -; V gene: TRBV2; J gene: TRBJ1-5; D gene: -; CDR3 DNA: TGTGCCAGCGTGGGGACAAACAATCAGCCCCAGCATTTT; CDR3 protein: CASVGTNNQPQHF
clone size: -; V gene: TRBV6-2/TRBV6-3; J gene: TRBJ1-3; D gene: TRBD1; CDR3 DNA: TGTGCCAGCAGTTCGGACAGGGAATTCCTTTCTTCTGGAAACACCATATATTTT; CDR3 protein: CASSSDREFLSSGNTIYF
clone size: -; V gene: TRBV6-5; J gene: TRBJ1-1; D gene: -; CDR3 DNA: TGTGCCAGCAGTTTATCAGGGGCCGAGTACACTGAAGCTTTCTTT; CDR3 protein: CASSLSGAEYTEAFF
clone size: -; V gene: TRBV11-3; J gene: TRBJ2-5; D gene: -; CDR3 DNA: TGTGCCAGCAGCTTAGATCGGACTACGGAGACCCAGTACTTC; CDR3 protein: CASSLDRTTETQYF
clone size: -; V gene: TRBV5-1; J gene: TRBJ2-7; D gene: -; CDR3 DNA: TGCGCCAGCAGCTTGGCCGGGGGATCCAGCTACGAGCAGTACTTC; CDR3 protein: CASSLAGGSSYEQYF
clone size: few; V gene: TRBV5-1; J gene: TRBJ2-3; D gene: TRBD1; CDR3 DNA: TGCGCCAGCAGCCGGGACAGTAGCACAGATACGCAGTATTTT; CDR3 protein: CASSRDSSTDTQYF
clone size: -; V gene: TRBV5-5; J gene: TRBJ2-3; D gene: TRBD2; CDR3 DNA: TGTGCCAGCAGCTTTCGGGGACTAGCGGGGGACACAGATACGCAGTATTTT; CDR3 protein: CASSFRGLAGDTDTQYF
clone size: -; V gene: TRBV10-3; J gene: TRBJ2-6; D gene: -; CDR3 DNA: TGTGCCATCACCGGGAACTCTGGGGCCAACGTCCTGACTTTC; CDR3 protein: CAITGNSGANVLTF
clone size: few; V gene: TRBV19; J gene: TRBJ1-1; D gene: TRBD1; CDR3 DNA: TGTGCCAGTAGGATTTCCGGGACAGGGGTTAGTGAAGCTTTCTTT; CDR3 protein: CASRISGTGVSEAFF
clone size: -; V gene: TRBV18; J gene: TRBJ1-2; D gene: -; CDR3 DNA: TGTGCCAGCTCACCATATCGTTCTACTCCTGACTATGGCTACACCTTC; CDR3 protein: CASSPYRSTPDYGYTF
clone size: -; V gene: TRBV9; J gene: TRBJ2-1; D gene: -; CDR3 DNA: TGTGCCAGCAGCGTAGAGCCCACAGGGCTCAGTGGCAATGAGCAGTTCTTC; CDR3 protein: CASSVEPTGLSGNEQFF
clone size: -; V gene: TRBV15; J gene: TRBJ2-3; D gene: TRBD1; CDR3 DNA: TGTGCCACCAGCTGGGACAGGAGCACAGATACGCAGTATTTT; CDR3 protein: CATSWDRSTDTQYF
clone size: once; V gene: TRBV5-6; J gene: TRBJ1-6; D gene: -; CDR3 DNA: TGTGCCAGCAGCTTGGATCAGGGCCTGAATTCACCCCTCCACTTT; CDR3 protein: CASSLDQGLNSPLHF
clone size: -; V gene: TRBV7-6; J gene: TRBJ2-1; D gene: -; CDR3 DNA: TGTGCCAGCAGCTTAGCCTGGAGCCAGCCAAGCTCCTACAATGAGCAGTTCTTC; CDR3 protein: CASSLAWSQPSSYNEQFF
clone size: -; V gene: TRBV29-1; J gene: TRBJ2-5; D gene: TRBD2; CDR3 DNA: TGCAGCGTTGCGCGGACTAGCGGGGGGCCCGAAGAGACCCAGTACTTC; CDR3 protein: CSVARTSGGPEETQYF
clone size: -; V gene: TRBV5-1; J gene: TRBJ1-2; D gene: TRBD1; CDR3 DNA: TGCGCCAGCAGCTTAGAGACAGGGGATGGCTACACCTTC; CDR3 protein: CASSLETGDGYTF
clone size: -; V gene: TRBV12-3/TRBV12-4; J gene: TRBJ1-2; D gene: -; CDR3 DNA: TGTGCCAGCAGTTTAGCCAGAGGCGGCTACACCTTC; CDR3 protein: CASSLARGGYTF
clone size: -; V gene: TRBV11-2; J gene: TRBJ2-6; D gene: -; CDR3 DNA: TGTGCCAGCAGCTTTGACAGGTCCTCTGGGGCCAACGTCCTGACTTTC; CDR3 protein: CASSFDRSSGANVLTF
clone size: -; V gene: TRBV6-5; J gene: TRBJ1-6; D gene: -; CDR3 DNA: TGTGCCAGCAGTACCAGTAATTCACCCCTCCACTTT; CDR3 protein: CASSTSNSPLHF
clone size: -; V gene: TRBV6-2/TRBV6-3; J gene: TRBJ2-5; D gene: TRBD2; CDR3 DNA: TGTGCCAGCAGTTACTGGTCGGGGGGGCTAGAAGAGACCCAGTACTTC; CDR3 protein: CASSYWSGGLEETQYF
clone size: -; V gene: TRBV9; J gene: TRBJ2-3; D gene: -; CDR3 DNA: TGTGCCAGCAGCCCCCGGACTATGGGAGATACGCAGTATTTT; CDR3 protein: CASSPRTMGDTQYF
clone size: -; V gene: TRBV25-1; J gene: TRBJ2-2; D gene: -; CDR3 DNA: TGTGCGGCCGCGGCGGGGACCGATACCGGGGAGCTGTTTTTT; CDR3 protein: CAAAAGTDTGELFF
clone size: -; V gene: TRBV5-1; J gene: TRBJ2-3; D gene: TRBD2; CDR3 DNA: TGCGCCAGCAGCTTGGCACTAGCGGGGGCCGATAGCACAGATACGCAGTATTTT; CDR3 protein: CASSLALAGADSTDTQYF
clone size: -; V gene: TRBV10-3; J gene: TRBJ1-2; D gene: -; CDR3 DNA: TGTGCCATCAGTGCAGACAGCTATGGCTACACCTTC; CDR3 protein: CAISADSYGYTF
clone size: once; V gene: TRBV24-1; J gene: TRBJ2-2; D gene: -; CDR3 DNA: TGTGCCACCAGTGATTTGCTTGACAGGCGACCATCCGGGGAGCTGTTTTTT; CDR3 protein: CATSDLLDRRPSGELFF
clone size: few; V gene: TRBV19; J gene: TRBJ1-1; D gene: -; CDR3 DNA: TGTGCCAGTTCGACAGGCTTGAACACTGAAGCTTTCTTT; CDR3 protein: CASSTGLNTEAFF
clone size: -; V gene: TRBV7-2; J gene: TRBJ2-3; D gene: -; CDR3 DNA: TGTGCCAGCCTAGACCGGGGCACAGATACGCAGTATTTT; CDR3 protein: CASLDRGTDTQYF
clone size: -; V gene: TRBV5-1; J gene: TRBJ2-3; D gene: TRBD1; CDR3 DNA: TGCGCCAGCAGCCAGGGACAGGGGGCGCAGGGCACAGATACGCAGTATTTT; CDR3 protein: CASSQGQGAQGTDTQYF
clone size: -; V gene: TRBV4-2; J gene: TRBJ2-2; D gene: -; CDR3 DNA: TGTGCCAGCAGCCAGGACAGGAACACCGGGGAGCTGTTTTTT; CDR3 protein: CASSQDRNTGELFF